This TCR beta chain was identified during a study of control samples from healthy donors and cancer patients (TCRdb year 2020). Details on this clone: Its specific antigen is unknown. Base qualities are not provided; no much larger clone lies one nucleotide away.

The CDR3 runs 15 amino acids, cysteine and phenylalanine included. This entry keeps only the CDR3 DNA: 45 bases, framed from base 1. As encoded in the germline V gene, CDR1 is MGHRA while CDR2 is YSYEKL. V is pared back by 2 bases and J by 3 bases, with 11 bases lying between the germline termini. Libraries were made using the immunoSEQ multiplex PCR assay. Not all clones reach the TCRdb copy of this immuneACCESS table, which keeps in-frame sequences only. Checked studies attribute under half of the gap to unresolved V genes and leave the rest unexplained. Across this sample there are fewer than 200,000 clones, with about 91% seen only once. Together, the top ten hold approximately 4.9% of the sample.

The sequence was obtained from a woman in her 30s in good health. The chain couples TRBV4-1 to TRBJ1-3; perhaps TRBD1 is the D gene, with 6 bases matching. Sequencing input: blood. The nucleotides are TGCGCCAGCAGCCAACAGGGGTCTGATGGAAACACCATATATTTT. This translates into CASSQQGSDGNTIYF.